Presented here are 32 T cell receptor beta chains from one specimen sequenced in a study of T cells expressing NK-cell markers. TCRdb derives one entry per CDR3 protein from the 5' RACE reads, leaving out DNA. The listing contains fewer than 300,000 distinct CDR3 sequences. The sequenced material came from blood T cells: a sorted CD56 or NKG2C T cell subset, CD4+ or CD8+ T cells, or bulk PBMC T cells (not recorded which). The receptors derive from a woman aged 18 to 69 in good health.

The rearrangement joins TRBV20-1 to TRBJ1-1; without DNA, the TCRdb call of TRBD1 cannot be checked. CDR3 length equals 14 residues. The germline V gene has CDR1 DFQATT and CDR2 SNEGSKA (reference sequence). CDR3 protein: CSAKQRTAYTEAFF.

V usage is TRBV6-2 or TRBV6-3 and J usage is TRBJ2-3; TCRdb calls TRBD2, which cannot be checked without DNA. CDR3 length: 17 residues. The V gene's germline CDR1 is MNHEY and CDR2 SVGEGT. CDR3 residues: CASSYRTSGFFGDTQYF.

V is TRBV30 and J is TRBJ2-1. This CDR3 has 12 amino acids. The germline V gene encodes CDR1 GTSNPN and CDR2 SVGIG (reference sequence). CDR3: CASDRYNNEQFF.

This chain connects TRBV20-1 to TRBJ2-1. This CDR3 comprises 15 residues. Germline lookup yields CDR1 DFQATT and CDR2 SNEGSKA (reference sequence). CDR3 amino acids: CSASEGSKSYNEQFF.

The V call is TRBV7-2, the J call TRBJ1-5. This CDR3 spans 14 amino acids. Germline CDR1 reads SGHTA; CDR2 reads FQGNSA. The chain's CDR3 is CASSLLGLNQPQHF. The complete variable domain, with remaining parts taken from reference TRBV7-2 and TRBJ1-5, reads GAGVSQSPSNKVTEKGKDVELRCDPISGHTALYWYRQSLGQGLEFLIYFQGNSAPDKSGLPSDRFSAERTGGSVSTLTIQRTQQEDSAVYLCASSLLGLNQPQHFGDGTRLSIL.

The rearrangement links TRBV19 to TRBJ1-4; as DNA is missing, the TRBD1 call by TCRdb cannot be tested. Germline V lookup: CDR1 LNHDA, CDR2 SQIVND (reference sequence). The CDR3 is made up of 14 amino acids. The CDR3 region is CASSNRDDNEKLFF.

The genes are TRBV5-3 and TRBJ2-1; TCRdb reports TRBD2, a call that lacks DNA to check it against. TRBV5-3 falls under the ORF class, with uncertain function. This CDR3 comprises 15 residues. The CDR3 spells CARSLRTSGVNEQFF.

The V gene is TRBV28, the J gene TRBJ2-2; with no DNA, the TCRdb D assignment of TRBD2 cannot be verified. There are 15 residues in the CDR3. Germline-derived CDR1 and CDR2 are MDHEN and SYDVKM. CDR3 amino acids: CASSLPQPNTGELFF.

This chain connects TRBV11-2 to TRBJ2-2; with no DNA, the TCRdb D assignment of TRBD2 cannot be verified. CDR1 SGHAT and CDR2 FQNNGV come from the germline V gene. This CDR3 spans 18 amino acids. CDR3 amino acids: CASSLWSLAGANTGELFF.

This sequence joins TRBV18 and TRBJ1-5. This CDR3 comprises 13 residues. Per the germline V gene, CDR1 is KGHSH and CDR2 is LQKENI. CDR3 protein: CASSTGVDQPQHF.

The chain combines TRBV18 with TRBJ2-6. Germline CDR1 KGHSH, CDR2 LQKENI. The CDR3 is made up of 17 amino acids. CDR3 amino acids: CASSPSFQASGANVLTF.

The rearrangement links TRBV11-2 to TRBJ2-5; TCRdb's D gene call, TRBD2, goes unchecked for lack of DNA. The CDR3 has 16 residues. Germline CDR1 and CDR2: SGHAT and FQNNGV. The chain's CDR3 is CASSPRGARLGETQYF.

The CDR3 sequence is CGARDAIAGHTGELFF. The chain couples TRBV20-1 to TRBJ2-2; TCRdb's assignment of TRBD2 cannot be checked, as there is no DNA. In germline, CDR1 is DFQATT, CDR2 SNEGSKA (reference sequence). This CDR3 has 16 amino acids.

This CDR3 is CASSTGFGTGQYGYTF. The V and J genes are TRBV28 and TRBJ1-2; no DNA is available, so the TRBD1 call from TCRdb remains unchecked. CDR3 length: 16 residues. Per the germline V gene, CDR1 is MDHEN and CDR2 is SYDVKM.

The chain recombines TRBV7-6 with TRBJ2-2; the D call from TCRdb, TRBD1, cannot be confirmed without DNA. This CDR3 has 12 residues. CDR1 SGHVS and CDR2 FNYEAQ come from the germline V gene. The CDR3 loop is CASQQGRGELFF.

The rearrangement uses TRBV14 and TRBJ2-1. The germline CDR1 and CDR2 sequences are SGHDN and FVKESK. The CDR3 is 13 residues long. CDR3 protein: CASQGSLYNEQFF.

The chain uses TRBV6-1 and TRBJ2-4; the D call of TRBD2 rests on TCRdb alone, since no DNA is present to check it. Per germline, CDR1 MNHNS and CDR2 SASEGT. The CDR3 has 14 residues. The CDR3 sequence is CASSRGARANIQYF.

The rearrangement joins TRBV7-3 to TRBJ2-1; absent DNA, TCRdb's TRBD1 call cannot be checked. The CDR3 loop spans 14 amino acids. Germline V lookup: CDR1 SGHTA, CDR2 FQGTGA. CDR3 region: CASSSDPGGSVQFF. Full variable domain (rest looked up from reference TRBV7-3 and TRBJ2-1): GAGVSQTPSNKVTEKGKYVELRCDPISGHTALYWYRQSLGQGPEFLIYFQGTGAADDSGLPNDRFFAVRPEGSVSTLKIQRTERGDSAVYLCASSSDPGGSVQFFGPGTRLTVL.

J is TRBJ2-1 and V is TRBV7-2; TCRdb outputs TRBD2, but without DNA this stays unchecked. Germline V lookup: CDR1 SGHTA, CDR2 FQGNSA. The CDR3 runs 15 residues. This CDR3 reads CASSPTAGGYNEQFF.

The gene calls are TRBV20-1 and TRBJ1-5. CDR1 and CDR2 (germline): DFQATT, SNEGSKA (reference sequence). This CDR3 is 14 amino acids long. CDR3 residues: CSARSSGSNQPQHF.

The V and J genes are TRBV20-1 and TRBJ2-5; the TRBD2 assignment by TCRdb is unverifiable without DNA. CDR3 length equals 13 residues. Germline V gene data show CDR1 as DFQATT and CDR2 as SNEGSKA (reference sequence). CDR3 in amino acids: CSAQEGVQETQYF.

The V and J genes are TRBV12-3 or TRBV12-4 and TRBJ2-3; TCRdb designates TRBD1, a call that cannot be tested without DNA. The CDR3 is made up of 15 amino acids. The CDR3 protein is CASSRQDKSTDTQYF.

The chain is built from TRBV7-6 and TRBJ2-1; TCRdb gives TRBD2 as the D gene, but with no DNA this cannot be confirmed. CDR3 length: 18 residues. Germline-derived CDR1 and CDR2 are SGHVS and FNYEAQ. CDR3: CASSSLQGLAGGNNEQFF.

The CDR3 here is CASSSTGTALGTIYF. The rearrangement uses TRBV7-9 and TRBJ1-3; TCRdb calls TRBD1, which cannot be checked without DNA. The CDR3 is 15 amino acids. CDR1 is SEHNR and CDR2 is FQNEAQ in the germline V gene (reference sequence).

The chain's CDR3 is CASNIRPNTEAFF. This rearrangement joins TRBV5-4 to TRBJ1-1. Germline lookup yields CDR1 SGHNT and CDR2 YYREEE (reference sequence). This CDR3 has 13 residues.

The chain couples TRBV7-2 to TRBJ2-5; TCRdb's D call of TRBD1 is untestable without DNA. CDR3 length: 15 amino acids. Germline V gives CDR1 SGHTA, CDR2 FQGNSA. The CDR3 sequence is CASSTRDRRGETQYF. Full variable domain (rest looked up from reference TRBV7-2 and TRBJ2-5): GAGVSQSPSNKVTEKGKDVELRCDPISGHTALYWYRQSLGQGLEFLIYFQGNSAPDKSGLPSDRFSAERTGGSVSTLTIQRTQQEDSAVYLCASSTRDRRGETQYFGPGTRLLVL.

The chain couples TRBV5-1 to TRBJ2-1; the TCRdb D gene call, TRBD2, has no DNA to confirm it. Germline V gene data show CDR1 as SGHRS and CDR2 as YFSETQ. The CDR3 has 17 amino acids. CDR3 in amino acids: CASSFPRLAGAYNEQFF.

CDR3 in amino acids: CSARLAVKRDTQYF. The J gene is TRBJ2-3, the V gene TRBV20-1; TCRdb gives TRBD2 as the D gene, but with no DNA this cannot be confirmed. CDR1 is DFQATT and CDR2 is SNEGSKA in the germline V gene (reference sequence). The CDR3 sequence is 14 residues long.

The chain recombines TRBV28 with TRBJ1-1. Germline CDR1 and CDR2: MDHEN and SYDVKM. The CDR3 loop spans 15 amino acids. The CDR3 is CASSSLGMGGAEAFF.

The gene calls are TRBV20-1 and TRBJ2-2; TCRdb's assignment of TRBD2 cannot be checked, as there is no DNA. Looked up from germline, CDR1 is DFQATT and CDR2 is SNEGSKA (reference sequence). This CDR3 comprises 18 residues. CDR3: CSARMTRGPGENTGELFF.

The chain combines TRBV20-1 with TRBJ2-1; TCRdb's D gene call, TRBD2, goes unchecked for lack of DNA. The CDR3 spans 15 residues. The germline V gene encodes CDR1 DFQATT and CDR2 SNEGSKA (reference sequence). The CDR3 is CSAPQRSGGANEQFF.

The genes are TRBV5-1 and TRBJ2-5; TCRdb's D call, TRBD1, is unchecked because there is no DNA. Germline V gives CDR1 SGHRS, CDR2 YFSETQ. The CDR3 extends over 14 amino acids. The CDR3 sequence: CASSAQGLRETQYF.